Below are 2 T cell receptor beta chains sequenced from a single sample in a study of cytomegalovirus exposure and HLA in healthy donors (dated by TCRdb to about 2017). Receptor amplification or capture employed the immunoSEQ multiplex PCR assay. The multiplex PCR relied on a mix of 60 forward primers for TCR Vbeta segments and 13 reverse primers for TCR Jbeta segments. TCRdb took over this immuneACCESS table, retaining in-frame rearrangements with V and J assigned. Such tables are incomplete; in checked studies, under half of the missing clones stem from an unresolved V gene, and the remainder is unexplained. Recorded for this sample are about 200,000 clones; 75% to 80% of them occurred a single time. The leading ten clones occupy 1.5% to 2% of the sample. The sample comprised PBMCs. These receptor sequences come from a man between 18 and 29 years old in good health and CMV-seronegative.

The chain recombines TRBV2 with TRBJ2-5; D gene unclear. The J call is in doubt because the DNA end fits TRBJ2-7 better. The CDR3 is made up of 13 amino acids. Germline V gene lookup returns CDR1 SNHLY and CDR2 FYNNEI. CDR3 in amino acids: CASSEEMVGEQYF. CDR3 DNA sequence: TGTGCCAGCAGTGAAGAAATGGTGGGCGAGCAGTACTTC.

The chain has TRBV29-1 and TRBJ2-7; D possibly corresponds to TRBD2 (5 bases). The CDR3 is 11 residues long. Germline CDR1 is SQVTM and CDR2 is ANQGSEA. Trimming left V 5 bases short and J 4 bases short, with 9 bases between. The CDR3 sequence is CSVLRGYEQYF. Here the CDR3 DNA reads TGCAGCGTTCTCAGAGGGTACGAGCAGTACTTC.